This T cell receptor (beta chain) was sequenced for a study of T-cell reconstitution after alpha-beta-depleted transplantation in children. Study-level results: The authors attributed T-cell counts and diversity one year after transplant mostly to newly produced T cells. The study reportedly traced alpha-beta T cells about two months after transplant to several hundred expanded graft clones. The study traced high day-60 TCRbeta diversity in some patients to surviving recipient T cells and thymic progenitors.

Trimming shortened V by 0 bases and J by 3 bases, and 16 bases separated the two germline ends. CDR1 is SGHTA and CDR2 is FQGTGA in the germline V gene. The CDR3 loop spans 17 amino acids. A few counts support this clonotype. Its matching antigen is unknown. TCRbeta library construction was performed incorporating unique molecular identifiers. Via MiXCR, TCRdb re-called the PCR reads, giving one row per CDR3 protein. The table records fewer than 750,000 distinct CDR3 sequences, approximately 30% of them present only once. The chain combines TRBV7-3 with TRBJ2-3; D might be TRBD1 (5 bases). The sample consisted of PBMCs, taken before TCRalphabeta/CD19-depleted stem cell transplant. The TCR was taken from a boy younger than two with Wiskott-Aldrich syndrome, due to receive a stem cell transplant. CDR3 DNA: TGTGCCAGCAGCTTAACAGGTTGGGGCACGCAGACAGATACGCAGTATTTT. Encoded protein: CASSLTGWGTQTDTQYF. The full variable domain, in which reference TRBV7-3 and TRBJ2-3 provide the parts outside the CDR3, is GAGVSQTPSNKVTEKGKYVELRCDPISGHTALYWYRQSLGQGPEFLIYFQGTGAADDSGLPNDRFFAVRPEGSVSTLKIQRTERGDSAVYLCASSLTGWGTQTDTQYFGPGTRLTVL.